This T cell receptor (beta chain) was retrieved from a study of PD-1 blockade in classical Hodgkin lymphoma. Study-wide results and limits: Repertoires differed for reasons still undefined, possibly disease activity or prior therapy. Reported findings placed baseline TCR diversity lower in newly diagnosed patients (compared with healthy donors).

Clones were read by immunoSEQ multiplex PCR, and TCRdb kept only the in-frame ones, dropping some. This table holds approximately 17,000 clones, approximately 85% found once. Time point described: newly diagnosed, previously untreated cHL patient sample. For comparison, PBMCs from newly diagnosed, untreated classical Hodgkin lymphoma were used. A note on this clone: Its antigen is currently unknown.

Germline V gene lookup returns CDR1 SGDLS and CDR2 YYNGEE. The CDR3 sequence is 14 residues long. The germline V and J ends were trimmed by 0 bases and 1 base, with 7 bases remaining between them. This chain joins TRBV9 and TRBJ1-1; no firm D call. The material sequenced was peripheral blood mononuclear cells (PBMCs). The clonotype was recovered from a human donor with classical Hodgkin lymphoma. The CDR3 bases are TGTGCCAGCAGCGTAGATGGAGAGAACACTGAAGCTTTCTTT. Translated: CASSVDGENTEAFF.